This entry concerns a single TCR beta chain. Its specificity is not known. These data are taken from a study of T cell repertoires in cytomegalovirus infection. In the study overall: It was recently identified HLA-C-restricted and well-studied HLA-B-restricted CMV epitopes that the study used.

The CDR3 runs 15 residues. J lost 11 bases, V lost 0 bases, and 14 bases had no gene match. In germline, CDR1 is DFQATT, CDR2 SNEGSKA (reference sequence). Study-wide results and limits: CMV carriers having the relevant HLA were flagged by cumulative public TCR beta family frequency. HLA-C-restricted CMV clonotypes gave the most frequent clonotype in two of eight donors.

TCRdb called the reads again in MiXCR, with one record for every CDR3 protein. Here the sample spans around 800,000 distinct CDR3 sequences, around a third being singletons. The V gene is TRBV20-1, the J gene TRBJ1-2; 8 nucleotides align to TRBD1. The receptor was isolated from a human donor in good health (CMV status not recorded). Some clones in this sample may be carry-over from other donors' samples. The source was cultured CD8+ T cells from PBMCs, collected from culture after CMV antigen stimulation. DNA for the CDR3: TGCAGTGCTAGAGATAAGGGACAGGAGAAAGTCATTTACACCTTC. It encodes CSARDKGQEKVIYTF.